This record looks at one T cell receptor beta chain sequence and its context. Its specificity is not known. Clones were read by immunoSEQ multiplex PCR, and TCRdb kept only the in-frame ones, dropping some. The sample lists 150,000 to 200,000 clones; roughly 90% were seen once. The germline gives CDR1 MDHEN, CDR2 SYDVKM. Trimming stripped 2 bases from V and 6 bases from J, with 4 bases between. CDR3 length equals 11 residues. This record comes from a study of cytotoxic CD8 clonotypes in ibrutinib-treated CLL. Overall study findings and caveats: There were few public clonotypes, and on treatment they contracted or stayed stable. Baseline levels of clonality went above those of age-matched healthy donors and moved with circulating CD8+ T-cell counts.

This specimen consisted of PBMCs, obtained at disease progression, from a patient treated with ibrutinib. The chain recombines TRBV28 with TRBJ2-5; D is unclear. The receptor was derived from a human donor with chronic lymphocytic leukemia. The CDR3 region has the DNA TGTGCCAGCAGTTTAGTAAAGACCCAGTACTTC. Protein product: CASSLVKTQYF. Complete variable domain (other parts from reference TRBV28 and TRBJ2-5): DVKVTQSSRYLVKRTGEKVFLECVQDMDHENMFWYRQDPGLGLRLIYFSYDVKMKEKGDIPEGYSVSREKKERFSLILESASTNQTSMYLCASSLVKTQYFGPGTRLLVL.